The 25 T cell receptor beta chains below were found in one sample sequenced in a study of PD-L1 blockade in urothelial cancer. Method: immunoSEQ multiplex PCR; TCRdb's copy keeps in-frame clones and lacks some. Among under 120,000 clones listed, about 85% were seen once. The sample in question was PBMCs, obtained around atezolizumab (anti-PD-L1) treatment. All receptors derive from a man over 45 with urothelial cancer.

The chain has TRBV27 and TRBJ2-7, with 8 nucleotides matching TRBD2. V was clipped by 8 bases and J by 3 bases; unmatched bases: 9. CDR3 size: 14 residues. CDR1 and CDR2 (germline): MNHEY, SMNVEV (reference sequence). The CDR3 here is CASARTSGRYEQYF. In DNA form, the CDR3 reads TGTGCCAGCGCCCGAACTAGCGGACGCTACGAGCAGTACTTC.

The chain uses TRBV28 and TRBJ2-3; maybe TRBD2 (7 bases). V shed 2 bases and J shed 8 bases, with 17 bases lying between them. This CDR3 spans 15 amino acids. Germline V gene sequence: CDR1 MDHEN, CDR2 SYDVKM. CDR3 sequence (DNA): TGTGCCAGCAGTTTACCCATTAGAGGGGGGGTTACGCAGTATTTT. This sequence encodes CASSLPIRGGVTQYF.

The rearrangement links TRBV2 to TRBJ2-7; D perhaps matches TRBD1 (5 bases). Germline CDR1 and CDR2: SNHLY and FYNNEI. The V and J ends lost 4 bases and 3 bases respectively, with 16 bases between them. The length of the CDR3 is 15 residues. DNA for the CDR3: TGTGCCAGCAGTGGGCGGCAGGGTATACACTACGAGCAGTACTTC. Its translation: CASSGRQGIHYEQYF.

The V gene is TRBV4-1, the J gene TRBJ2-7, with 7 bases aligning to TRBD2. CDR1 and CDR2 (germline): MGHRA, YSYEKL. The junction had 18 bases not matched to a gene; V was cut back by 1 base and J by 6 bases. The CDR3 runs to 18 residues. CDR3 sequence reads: CASSQAPREAGETAEQYF. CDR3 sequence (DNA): TGCGCCAGCAGCCAAGCGCCCCGGGAGGCGGGAGAAACTGCCGAGCAGTACTTC.

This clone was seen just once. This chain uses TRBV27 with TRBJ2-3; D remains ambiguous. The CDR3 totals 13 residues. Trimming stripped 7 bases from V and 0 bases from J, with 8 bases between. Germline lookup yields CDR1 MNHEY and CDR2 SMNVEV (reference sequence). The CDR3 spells CASTIRSTDTQYF. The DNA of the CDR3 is TGTGCCAGCACGATACGGAGCACAGATACGCAGTATTTT.

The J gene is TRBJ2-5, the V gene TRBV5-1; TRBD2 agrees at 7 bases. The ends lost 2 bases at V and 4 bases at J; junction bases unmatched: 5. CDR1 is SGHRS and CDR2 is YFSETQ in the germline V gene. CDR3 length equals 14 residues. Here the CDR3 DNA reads TGCGCCAGCAGCTTTCGGGAGGCAAGAGAGACCCAGTACTTC. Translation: CASSFREARETQYF.

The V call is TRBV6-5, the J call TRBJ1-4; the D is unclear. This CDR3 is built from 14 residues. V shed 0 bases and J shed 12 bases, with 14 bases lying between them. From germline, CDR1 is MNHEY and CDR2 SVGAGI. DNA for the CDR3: TGTGCCAGCAGTTACTCGCAGGCCGGCCAACAACTGTTTTTT. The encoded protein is CASSYSQAGQQLFF.

CDR3 amino acids: CASSVGTGFNTEAFF. In DNA form, the CDR3 reads TGTGCCAGCAGCGTAGGGACGGGATTCAACACTGAAGCTTTCTTT. The chain joins TRBV9 to TRBJ1-1, with unresolved D. V dropped 0 bases and J dropped 2 bases, with 11 bases sitting between them. CDR3 size: 15 residues. The V gene's germline CDR1 is SGDLS and CDR2 YYNGEE.

The chain's CDR3 is CASRRGLAGYNEQFF. The DNA for the CDR3 is TGTGCCAGCAGGAGGGGACTAGCGGGTTACAATGAGCAGTTCTTC. The V gene is TRBV6-5, the J gene TRBJ2-1; 12 nucleotides match TRBD2. CDR1 is MNHEY, CDR2 SVGAGI, per germline. The CDR3 runs 15 residues. The trim removed 6 bases at V and 4 bases at J, leaving 4 bases unmatched.

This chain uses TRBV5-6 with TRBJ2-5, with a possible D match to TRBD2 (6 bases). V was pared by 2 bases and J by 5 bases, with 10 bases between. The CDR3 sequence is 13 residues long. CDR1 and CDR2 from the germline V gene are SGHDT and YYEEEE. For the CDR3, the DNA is TGTGCCAGCAGCTTTCCCAGCGGGGAGACCCAGTACTTC. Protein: CASSFPSGETQYF.

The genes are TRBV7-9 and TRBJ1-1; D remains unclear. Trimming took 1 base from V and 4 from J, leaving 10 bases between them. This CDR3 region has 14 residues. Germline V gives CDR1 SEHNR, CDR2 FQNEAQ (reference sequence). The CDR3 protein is CASSLEASVTEAFF. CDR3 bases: TGTGCCAGCAGCTTAGAGGCCAGCGTCACTGAAGCTTTCTTT.

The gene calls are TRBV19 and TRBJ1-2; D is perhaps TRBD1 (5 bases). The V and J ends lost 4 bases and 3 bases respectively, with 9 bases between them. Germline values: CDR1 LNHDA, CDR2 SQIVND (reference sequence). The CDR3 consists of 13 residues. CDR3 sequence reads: CASSTTGHYGYTF. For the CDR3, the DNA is TGTGCCAGTAGTACTACAGGACACTATGGCTACACCTTC.

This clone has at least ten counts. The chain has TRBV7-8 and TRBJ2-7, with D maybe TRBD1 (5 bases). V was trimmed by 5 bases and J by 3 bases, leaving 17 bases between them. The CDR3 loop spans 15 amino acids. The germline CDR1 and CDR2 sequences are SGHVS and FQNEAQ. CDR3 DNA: TGTGCCAGCAGCCATGACAGCTACCAACACTACGAGCAGTACTTC. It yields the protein CASSHDSYQHYEQYF.

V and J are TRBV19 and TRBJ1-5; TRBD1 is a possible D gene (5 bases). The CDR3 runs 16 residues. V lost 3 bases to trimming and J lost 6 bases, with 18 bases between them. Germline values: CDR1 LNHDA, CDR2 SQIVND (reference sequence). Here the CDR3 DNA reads TGTGCCAGTAGTATGGGGGGGGGTATCATCACTCAGCCCCAGCATTTT. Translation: CASSMGGGIITQPQHF.

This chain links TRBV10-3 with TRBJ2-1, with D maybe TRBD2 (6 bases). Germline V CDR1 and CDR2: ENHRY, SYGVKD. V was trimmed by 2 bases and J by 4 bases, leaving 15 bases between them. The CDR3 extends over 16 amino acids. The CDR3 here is CAISEVGGAPYNEQFF. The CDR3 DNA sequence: TGTGCCATCAGTGAGGTGGGGGGAGCGCCTTACAATGAGCAGTTCTTC.

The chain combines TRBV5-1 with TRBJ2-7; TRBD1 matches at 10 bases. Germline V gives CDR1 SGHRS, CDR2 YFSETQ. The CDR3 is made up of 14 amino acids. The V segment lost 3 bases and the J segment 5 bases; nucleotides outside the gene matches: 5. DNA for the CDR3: TGCGCCAGCAGCTCCGGGACAGGGGTCCACGAGCAGTACTTC. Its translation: CASSSGTGVHEQYF.

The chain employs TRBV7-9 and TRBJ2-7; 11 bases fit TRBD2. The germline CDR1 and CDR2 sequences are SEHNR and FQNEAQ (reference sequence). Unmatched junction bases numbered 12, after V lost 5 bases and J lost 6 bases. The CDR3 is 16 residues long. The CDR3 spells CASSPSDVAGGFEQYF. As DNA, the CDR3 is TGTGCCAGCAGCCCATCCGACGTAGCGGGAGGGTTCGAGCAGTACTTC.

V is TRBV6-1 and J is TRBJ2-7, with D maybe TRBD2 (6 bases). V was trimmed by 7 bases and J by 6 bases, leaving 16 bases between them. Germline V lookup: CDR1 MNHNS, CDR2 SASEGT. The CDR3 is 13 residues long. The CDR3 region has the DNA TGTGCCAGCAAGGGAGAGGGAGGTCGCGAGCAGTACTTC. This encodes CASKGEGGREQYF.

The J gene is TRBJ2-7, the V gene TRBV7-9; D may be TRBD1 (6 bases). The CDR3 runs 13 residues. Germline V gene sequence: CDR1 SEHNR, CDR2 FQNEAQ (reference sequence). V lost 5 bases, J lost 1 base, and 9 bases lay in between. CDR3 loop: CASSVTGSYEQYF. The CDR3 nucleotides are TGTGCCAGCAGCGTGACAGGATCCTACGAGCAGTACTTC.

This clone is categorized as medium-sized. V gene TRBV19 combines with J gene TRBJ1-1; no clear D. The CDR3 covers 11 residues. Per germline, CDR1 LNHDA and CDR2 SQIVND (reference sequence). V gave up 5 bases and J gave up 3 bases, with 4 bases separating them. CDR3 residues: CASSEDTEAFF. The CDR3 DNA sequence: TGTGCCAGTAGTGAGGACACTGAAGCTTTCTTT.

Written as DNA, the CDR3 is TGTGCCAGCAGTGACATTAATTCACCCCTCCACTTT. Amino acids: CASSDINSPLHF. J is TRBJ1-6 and V is TRBV28; D gene ambiguous. V lost 5 bases and J 6 bases, leaving 5 bases between the germline ends. Germline CDR1 and CDR2: MDHEN and SYDVKM. The CDR3 sequence is 12 residues long.

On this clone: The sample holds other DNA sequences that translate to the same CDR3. For the CDR3, the DNA is TGTGCCAGCAGCTTGGGGACTAGCGGAACCTACGAGCAGTACTTC. Its translation: CASSLGTSGTYEQYF. The V call is TRBV7-2, the J call TRBJ2-7, with 11 nucleotides matching TRBD2. Per the germline V gene, CDR1 is SGHTA and CDR2 is FQGNSA. This CDR3 region has 15 residues. V gave up 3 bases and J gave up 2 bases; unmatched junction bases: 3.

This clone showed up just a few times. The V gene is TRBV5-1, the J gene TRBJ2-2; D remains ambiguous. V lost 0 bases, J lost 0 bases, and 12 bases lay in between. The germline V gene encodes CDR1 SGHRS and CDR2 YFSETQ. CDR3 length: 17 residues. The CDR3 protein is CASSLAGFSANTGELFF. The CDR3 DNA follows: TGCGCCAGCAGCTTGGCCGGGTTTAGTGCGAACACCGGGGAGCTGTTTTTT.

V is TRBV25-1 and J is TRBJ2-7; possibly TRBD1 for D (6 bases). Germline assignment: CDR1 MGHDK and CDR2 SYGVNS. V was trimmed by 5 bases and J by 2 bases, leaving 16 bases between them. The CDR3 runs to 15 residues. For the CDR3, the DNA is TGTGCCAGCAGTAAGACAGGAGCCCTAACCTACGAGCAGTACTTC. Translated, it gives CASSKTGALTYEQYF.

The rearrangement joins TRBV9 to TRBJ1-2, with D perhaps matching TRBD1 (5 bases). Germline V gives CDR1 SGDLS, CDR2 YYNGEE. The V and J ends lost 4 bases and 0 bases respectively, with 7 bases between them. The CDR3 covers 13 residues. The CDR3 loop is CASSTDTNYGYTF. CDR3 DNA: TGTGCCAGCAGCACGGACACTAACTATGGCTACACCTTC.